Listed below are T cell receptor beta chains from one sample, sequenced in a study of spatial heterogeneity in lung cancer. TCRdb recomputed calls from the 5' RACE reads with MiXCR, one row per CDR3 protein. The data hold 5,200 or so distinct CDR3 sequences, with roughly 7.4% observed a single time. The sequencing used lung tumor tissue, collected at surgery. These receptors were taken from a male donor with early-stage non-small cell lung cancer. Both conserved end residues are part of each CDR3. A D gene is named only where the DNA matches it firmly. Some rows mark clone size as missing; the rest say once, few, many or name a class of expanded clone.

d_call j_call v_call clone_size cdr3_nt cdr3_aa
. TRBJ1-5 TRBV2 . TGTGCCAGCAGGGCTGGACAAGTCAAAAATCAGCCCCAGCATTTT CASRAGQVKNQPQHF
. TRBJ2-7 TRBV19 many TGTGCCAGTAGTATGAGAGGGACTAAGGGGGACTACGAGCAGTACTTC CASSMRGTKGDYEQYF
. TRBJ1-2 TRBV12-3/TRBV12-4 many TGTGCCAGCAGTTTCATGTCCAGGGACTATGGCTACACCTTC CASSFMSRDYGYTF
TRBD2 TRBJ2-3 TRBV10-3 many TGTGCCATCAGTGGTTCGACTAGCGGGGCTAGCACAGATACGCAGTATTTT CAISGSTSGASTDTQYF
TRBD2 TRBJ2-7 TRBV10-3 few TGTGCCATCAGTGAGTCGTCTAGCGGGAGGGCCAACGAGCAGTACTTC CAISESSSGRANEQYF
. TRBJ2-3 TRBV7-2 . TGTGCCAGCAGCTTAGGGGGCGGAGGCACAGATACGCAGTATTTT CASSLGGGGTDTQYF
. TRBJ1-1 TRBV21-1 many TGTGCCAGCAGCATAAAGACAGGGAGCGCGAACACTGAAGCTTTCTTT CASSIKTGSANTEAFF
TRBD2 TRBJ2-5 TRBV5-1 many TGCGCCAGCAGCTTGGGAGCGGGGGACCCGGGGGAGACCCAGTACTTC CASSLGAGDPGETQYF
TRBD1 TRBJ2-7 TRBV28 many TGTGCCAGCAGTCGTTATCCGGGACAGGGGGCTGGCGAGCAGTACTTC CASSRYPGQGAGEQYF
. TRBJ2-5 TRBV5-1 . TGCGCCAGCAGCAACGACAGGCCGAGCGAGACCCAGTACTTC CASSNDRPSETQYF
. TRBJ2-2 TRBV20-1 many TGCAGTGCTAGAGATCCCGCCAGGGCGAACACCGGGGAGCTGTTTTTT CSARDPARANTGELFF
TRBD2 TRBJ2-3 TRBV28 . TGTGCCAGCAGTTTATCGGGACTAGCGGGAAACCCAGATACGCAGTATTTT CASSLSGLAGNPDTQYF
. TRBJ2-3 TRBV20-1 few TGCAGTGCTTCCCGGGGGGCGGGGAGCACAGATACGCAGTATTTT CSASRGAGSTDTQYF
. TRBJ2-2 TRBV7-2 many TGTGCCAGCAGCCGATCCCGAAATGGGGAGCTGTTTTTT CASSRSRNGELFF
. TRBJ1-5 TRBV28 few TGTGCCAGCAGATACGGGGGGGTGAGGAGAGGCAATCAGCCCCAGCATTTT CASRYGGVRRGNQPQHF
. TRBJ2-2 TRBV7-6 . TGTGCCAGCAGCCGCTTAAGCGACACCGGGGAGCTGTTTTTT CASSRLSDTGELFF
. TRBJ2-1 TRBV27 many TGTGCCAGCAGTTTTGGGGGCGCGGGGCAGTTCTTC CASSFGGAGQFF
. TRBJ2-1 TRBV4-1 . TGCGCCAGCAGCCCGCTTGGCGGGACCTACAATGAGCAGTTCTTC CASSPLGGTYNEQFF
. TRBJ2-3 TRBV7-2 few TGTGCCAGCAGCGGGGGGCCTCTGGCAGGTACGCAGTATTTT CASSGGPLAGTQYF
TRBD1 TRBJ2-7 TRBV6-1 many TGTGCCAGCAGTTTCCGGGACAGGGCCTACGAGCAGTACTTC CASSFRDRAYEQYF
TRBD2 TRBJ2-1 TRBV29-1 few TGCAGCGTTGAAGGGCTAGCGGGGCCCTTTGCCTACAATGAGCAGTTCTTC CSVEGLAGPFAYNEQFF
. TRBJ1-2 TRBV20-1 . TGCAGTGCTAGAGGGGAATTGGGCTATGGCTACACCTTC CSARGELGYGYTF
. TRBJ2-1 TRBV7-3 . TGTGCCAGCAGCTCAGGACCGCCCCCCAATGAGCAGTTCTTC CASSSGPPPNEQFF
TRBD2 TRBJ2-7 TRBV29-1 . TGCAGCGTTGGGGCTAGCGGGAGTTTCTACGAGCAGTACTTC CSVGASGSFYEQYF
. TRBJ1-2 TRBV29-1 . TGCAGCGTCCGGACCGCCACTAACTATGGCTACACCTTC CSVRTATNYGYTF
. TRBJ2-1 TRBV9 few TGTGCCAGCAGCGTAGAGTCCAGGGGCAATGAGCAGTTCTTC CASSVESRGNEQFF
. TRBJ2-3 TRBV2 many TGTGCCAGCAGGCTTCCGACTACCACAGATACGCAGTATTTT CASRLPTTTDTQYF